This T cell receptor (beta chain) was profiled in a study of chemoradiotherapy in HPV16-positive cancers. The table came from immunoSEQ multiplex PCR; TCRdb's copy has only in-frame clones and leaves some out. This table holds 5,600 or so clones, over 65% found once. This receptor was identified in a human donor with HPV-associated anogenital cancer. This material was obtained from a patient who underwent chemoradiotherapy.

The CDR3 DNA is TGTGCCAGCAGTTCCCTGGAGGTGGGGCGCGGGACCCAGTACTTC. Its translation: CASSSLEVGRGTQYF. The chain recombines TRBV6-6 with TRBJ2-5; D possibly uses TRBD1 or TRBD2 (5 bases each). CDR3 size: 15 residues. CDR1 and CDR2 from the germline V gene are MNHNY and SVGAGI (reference sequence). Trimming shortened V by 4 bases and J by 7 bases, and 19 bases separated the two germline ends.